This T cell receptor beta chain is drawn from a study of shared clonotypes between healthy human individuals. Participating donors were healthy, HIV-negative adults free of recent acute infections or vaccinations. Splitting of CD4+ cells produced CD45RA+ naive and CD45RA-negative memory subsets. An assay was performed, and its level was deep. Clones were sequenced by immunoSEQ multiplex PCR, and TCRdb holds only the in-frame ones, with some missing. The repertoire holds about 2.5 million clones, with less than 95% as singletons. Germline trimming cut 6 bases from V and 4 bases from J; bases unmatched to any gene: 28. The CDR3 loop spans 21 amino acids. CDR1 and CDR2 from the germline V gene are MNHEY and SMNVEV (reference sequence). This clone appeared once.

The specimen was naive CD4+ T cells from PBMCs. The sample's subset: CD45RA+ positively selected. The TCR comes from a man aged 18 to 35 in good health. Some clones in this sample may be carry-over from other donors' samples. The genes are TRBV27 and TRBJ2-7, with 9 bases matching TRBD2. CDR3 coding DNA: TGTGCCAGCAGACCCTTGTACTTCGAGGTGGGCGGGAGGGCCGTTGTATACGAGCAGTACTTC. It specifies CASRPLYFEVGGRAVVYEQYF.